The present T cell receptor (beta chain) was sequenced within a study of post-analysis software for immune sequencing data. The authors incorporated unique molecular identifiers into the TCR beta cDNA libraries. TCRdb passed the PCR reads through MiXCR, listing each CDR3 protein once. The sample includes roughly 730,000 distinct CDR3 sequences, roughly 29% of them seen just once. The specimen sequenced was blood. This TCR derives from a girl between 5 and 17 years old with multiple sclerosis.

CDR3 nucleotides: TGCGCCAGCAGCTTGGAACCAGGGGCGGAGACCCAGTACTTC. This encodes CASSLEPGAETQYF. The V call is TRBV5-1, the J call TRBJ2-5; maybe TRBD1 (6 bases). The V end was cut by 0 bases, the J end by 5 bases, with 11 bases between. Germline lookup yields CDR1 SGHRS and CDR2 YFSETQ. CDR3 length: 14 residues.